Shown below are 26 T cell receptor beta chains from a single sample sequenced in a study of CD8+ T cells in alopecia areata. cDNA prepared by RNA extraction and subsequent reverse transcription served as the template for sequencing. Sequenced by immunoSEQ multiplex PCR; TCRdb stores in-frame clones only, minus some. The sample yields roughly 220,000 clones, around two fifths seen once. Treatment described: oral pan-JAK inhibitor, 5-10 mg twice daily. This material consisted of CD4+ T cells sorted from blood, taken at approximately week 31, from a patient treated with tofacitinib. Receptors were obtained from a human donor with alopecia areata.

This chain joins TRBV6-5 and TRBJ2-2; D not resolved. Trimming pared 2 bases from V and 4 bases from J, leaving 8 bases between. The CDR3 sequence is 14 residues long. Germline loops: CDR1 MNHEY, CDR2 SVGAGI. In DNA form, the CDR3 reads TGTGCCAGCAGTTACCATTCGGGCACCGGGGAGCTGTTTTTT. Encoded protein: CASSYHSGTGELFF.

The CDR3: CASSYSSYTNYGYTF. The CDR3 coding sequence is TGTGCCAGCAGTTACTCGAGTTACACTAACTATGGCTACACCTTC. V usage is TRBV6-5 and J usage is TRBJ1-2; D is uncertain. This CDR3 comprises 15 residues. V lost 0 bases and J lost 0, with 8 bases in between. In germline, CDR1 is MNHEY, CDR2 SVGAGI.

A few counts support this clone. The rearrangement links TRBV7-2 to TRBJ1-2; 11 positions agree with TRBD1. The CDR3 sequence is 16 residues long. Germline loops: CDR1 SGHTA, CDR2 FQGNSA. V dropped 5 bases and J dropped 4; count of bases not matched to a gene: 9. This CDR3 is CASSAVRGTGGYGYTF. CDR3 nucleotide sequence: TGTGCCAGCAGCGCGGTCCGCGGGACAGGGGGCTATGGCTACACCTTC.

CDR3 protein: CALQSSRAGFGGELFF. Here the CDR3 DNA reads TGTGCCCTTCAATCTTCTAGGGCGGGATTTGGCGGGGAGCTGTTTTTT. The V call is TRBV30, the J call TRBJ2-2; the D gene is possibly TRBD2 (6 bases). Deletions cut 8 bases from V and 7 bases from J, with 26 bases between. CDR3 length equals 16 residues. Germline V gene data show CDR1 as GTSNPN and CDR2 as SVGIG (reference sequence).

Of note for this clone: This sample also contains other DNA sequences that code for the same CDR3. The chain has TRBV5-1 and TRBJ2-1; D is uncertain. Between the trimmed V and J ends, which lost 0 bases and 0 bases, there was a span of 7 bases. This CDR3 has 15 amino acids. The germline V gene encodes CDR1 SGHRS and CDR2 YFSETQ. The CDR3 reads CASSLESGSYNEQFF. In DNA form, the CDR3 reads TGCGCCAGCAGCTTGGAATCGGGCTCCTACAATGAGCAGTTCTTC.

In this sample, this clone turned up once. The chain couples TRBV6-4 to TRBJ2-3; D perhaps matches TRBD1 (5 bases). The CDR3 has 15 amino acids. CDR1 and CDR2 (germline): MRHNA, SNTAGT. Trimming shortened V by 2 bases and J by 0 bases, and 9 bases separated the two germline ends. This CDR3 reads CASSDAGQSTDTQYF. CDR3 DNA: TGTGCCAGCAGTGACGCTGGACAAAGCACAGATACGCAGTATTTT.

The gene calls are TRBV27 and TRBJ1-2; D call uncertain. With 2 bases removed from V and 2 bases from J, the gap between germline ends came to 9 bases. From germline, CDR1 is MNHEY and CDR2 SMNVEV (reference sequence). The CDR3 extends over 14 amino acids. The CDR3 sequence: CASSLRRQNYGYTF. The DNA of the CDR3 is TGTGCCAGCAGTTTAAGGCGTCAGAACTATGGCTACACCTTC.

This clone came up a few times. The J gene is TRBJ2-7, the V gene TRBV4-1, with D unresolved. The CDR3 length is 15 residues. The V end lost 0 bases, the J end lost 3 bases, and 12 bases lay between the germline ends. The germline CDR1 and CDR2 sequences are MGHRA and YSYEKL. The CDR3 loop reads CASSQEAFDFYEQYF. The CDR3 region has the DNA TGCGCCAGCAGCCAAGAGGCTTTCGACTTCTACGAGCAGTACTTC.

This clone was recorded many times. CDR3 in amino acids: CASSPRQGPNEQFF. The CDR3 DNA is TGTGCCAGCAGTCCTAGACAGGGCCCCAATGAGCAGTTCTTC. The gene calls are TRBV7-9 and TRBJ2-1, with 7 bases lining up with TRBD1. Looked up from germline, CDR1 is SEHNR and CDR2 is FQNEAQ (reference sequence). The CDR3 consists of 14 residues. Germline trimming cut 6 bases from V and 6 bases from J; bases unmatched to any gene: 8.

This clone appeared a few times. The genes are TRBV7-2 and TRBJ1-2; no firm D call. Germline lookup yields CDR1 SGHTA and CDR2 FQGNSA. The CDR3 consists of 14 residues. V was trimmed by 1 base and J by 4 bases, leaving 10 bases between them. In nucleotides, the CDR3 is TGTGCCAGCAGCTTAGACCAAGGAGCCTATGGCTACACCTTC. As protein: CASSLDQGAYGYTF.

This clone has a handful of counts. V and J are TRBV18 and TRBJ2-1; the D gene is possibly TRBD1 (5 bases). V was shortened by 2 bases and J by 5 bases, with 7 bases between the two germline ends. Germline V gene data show CDR1 as KGHSH and CDR2 as LQKENI. The CDR3 consists of 13 residues. Here the CDR3 DNA reads TGTGCCAGCTCACCAGTACAGGACAATGAGCAGTTCTTC. Protein sequence: CASSPVQDNEQFF.

This clone came up a few times. This rearrangement joins TRBV7-2 to TRBJ2-7; possibly TRBD2 for D (7 bases). CDR1 is SGHTA and CDR2 is FQGNSA in the germline V gene. V lost 1 base, J lost 3 bases, and 16 bases lay in between. The CDR3 loop spans 16 amino acids. The CDR3 region is CASSLGPRGGLYEQYF. DNA of the CDR3: TGTGCCAGCAGCTTAGGCCCTAGGGGGGGCCTCTACGAGCAGTACTTC. Looking up the rest from reference TRBV7-2 and TRBJ2-7 gives the full variable domain: GAGVSQSPSNKVTEKGKDVELRCDPISGHTALYWYRQSLGQGLEFLIYFQGNSAPDKSGLPSDRFSAERTGGSVSTLTIQRTQQEDSAVYLCASSLGPRGGLYEQYFGPGTRLTVT.

The rearrangement joins TRBV2 to TRBJ2-2; D perhaps matches TRBD2 (5 bases). Germline V lookup: CDR1 SNHLY, CDR2 FYNNEI. The CDR3 covers 15 residues. The V end was cut by 5 bases, the J end by 4 bases, with 14 bases between. The CDR3 here is CASSNRGGGTGELFF. CDR3 nucleotide sequence: TGTGCCAGCAGTAACCGGGGTGGTGGCACCGGGGAGCTGTTTTTT.

This sequence joins TRBV6-1 and TRBJ1-2, with 7 nucleotides matching TRBD1. The CDR3 covers 14 residues. The trim removed 5 bases at V and 1 base at J, leaving 4 bases unmatched. Germline lookup yields CDR1 MNHNS and CDR2 SASEGT. The CDR3 DNA sequence: TGTGCCAGCAGTTCCGGGACAGATAACTATGGCTACACCTTC. This sequence encodes CASSSGTDNYGYTF.

The CDR3 DNA sequence: TGTGCCAGCAGCTTAAATATCGAGTTCTGGTTCTTC. This codes for CASSLNIEFWFF. This chain uses TRBV5-5 with TRBJ2-1, with no clear D. V lost 2 bases to trimming and J lost 15 bases, with 15 bases between them. The length of the CDR3 is 12 residues. In germline, CDR1 is SGHKS, CDR2 YYEKEE (reference sequence).

This clone turned up a few times. The V and J genes are TRBV5-6 and TRBJ2-3; 8 bases align to TRBD1. In germline, CDR1 is SGHDT, CDR2 YYEEEE. Germline trimming cut 3 bases from V and 4 bases from J; bases unmatched to any gene: 1. This CDR3 has 13 amino acids. The CDR3 is CASSWTGSDTQYF. As DNA, the CDR3 is TGTGCCAGCAGCTGGACAGGGTCAGATACGCAGTATTTT.

The rearrangement joins TRBV18 to TRBJ1-5; maybe TRBD1 (5 bases). Looked up from germline, CDR1 is KGHSH and CDR2 is LQKENI. The V end lost 2 bases, the J end lost 5 bases, and 13 bases lay between the germline ends. The CDR3 loop spans 15 amino acids. The CDR3 nucleotides read TGTGCCAGCTCACCATGGGGGATCGTCGATCAGCCCCAGCATTTT. Translating gives CASSPWGIVDQPQHF.

The V and J genes are TRBV6-5 and TRBJ1-6; 7 positions agree with TRBD1. This CDR3 has 12 residues. V shed 6 bases and J 18 bases; nucleotides not matched to a gene: 11. Germline-derived CDR1 and CDR2 are MNHEY and SVGAGI. The CDR3 is CASSQDRLTYHF. Written as DNA, the CDR3 is TGTGCCAGCAGCCAGGACAGGTTGACATACCACTTT.

This clone was detected once. This rearrangement joins TRBV5-6 to TRBJ2-2; D may be TRBD1 (5 bases). V was shortened by 5 bases and J by 1 base, with 15 bases between the two germline ends. The CDR3 has 16 amino acids. Looked up from germline, CDR1 is SGHDT and CDR2 is YYEEEE. CDR3 nucleotides: TGTGCCAGCAGTCACCCGGGCAGGGAGAACACCGGGGAGCTGTTTTTT. This sequence encodes CASSHPGRENTGELFF.

This chain joins TRBV29-1 and TRBJ1-2, with 9 bases lining up with TRBD1. Looked up from germline, CDR1 is SQVTM and CDR2 is ANQGSEA. This CDR3 has 14 amino acids. V lost 6 bases and J lost 4; bases outside the gene matches: 9. The CDR3 spells CSVPRTGESYGYTF. In DNA, the CDR3 is TGCAGCGTCCCTAGGACAGGGGAGAGCTATGGCTACACCTTC.

This clone was seen a few times. This chain connects TRBV7-9 to TRBJ1-1; D remains ambiguous. The V end lost 1 base, the J end lost 3 bases, and 15 bases lay between the germline ends. Germline values: CDR1 SEHNR, CDR2 FQNEAQ (reference sequence). The CDR3 contains 16 residues. CDR3 protein: CASSLGKIAKDTEAFF. In DNA, the CDR3 is TGTGCCAGCAGCTTAGGTAAAATCGCTAAGGACACTGAAGCTTTCTTT.

This clone was seen a handful of times. This chain connects TRBV29-1 to TRBJ1-2; the D is unclear. Trimming pared 6 bases from V and 2 bases from J, leaving 10 bases between. The CDR3 has 12 amino acids. CDR1 is SQVTM, CDR2 ANQGSEA, per germline. The CDR3 protein is CSVFRNNYGYTF. DNA for the CDR3: TGCAGCGTGTTCCGGAACAACTATGGCTACACCTTC. Variable domain in full (rest from reference TRBV29-1 and TRBJ1-2): SAVISQKPSRDICQRGTSLTIQCQVDSQVTMMFWYRQQPGQSLTLIATANQGSEATYESGFVIDKFPISRPNLTFSTLTVSNMSPEDSSIYLCSVFRNNYGYTFGSGTRLTVV.

This clone was found a few times. Other DNA sequences from this sample encode an identical CDR3 as well. The rearrangement joins TRBV7-2 to TRBJ2-3; 10 bases line up with TRBD2. Germline CDR1 and CDR2: SGHTA and FQGNSA. Unmatched junction bases numbered 2, after V lost 1 base and J lost 1 base. CDR3 length equals 16 residues. DNA for the CDR3: TGTGCCAGCAGCTTAGTTGGGACTAGCGGCACAGATACGCAGTATTTT. Its protein is CASSLVGTSGTDTQYF.

This clone was counted once. The CDR3 loop reads CASSGGQVVSEAFF. The CDR3 region has the DNA TGTGCCAGCAGCGGCGGACAGGTTGTCTCTGAAGCTTTCTTT. This chain links TRBV5-4 with TRBJ1-1, with 7 bases lining up with TRBD1. CDR1 SGHNT and CDR2 YYREEE come from the germline V gene (reference sequence). The V gene end was trimmed by 4 bases and the J gene end by 6 bases; junction bases not matched to a gene: 9. This CDR3 region has 14 residues.

This clone has only a few counts. The rearrangement uses TRBV9 and TRBJ2-7; D gene uncertain. CDR1 is SGDLS and CDR2 is YYNGEE in the germline V gene. Trimming took 0 bases from V and 0 from J, leaving 10 bases between them. The CDR3 is 15 amino acids. Here the CDR3 reads CASSVGYSRSYEQYF. The CDR3 nucleotides read TGTGCCAGCAGCGTAGGATACAGCCGCTCCTACGAGCAGTACTTC.

The chain uses TRBV6-5 and TRBJ1-5; D is unresolved. The V gene lost 2 bases and the J gene lost 6 bases, with 8 bases spanning the gap. This CDR3 is built from 13 residues. Germline values: CDR1 MNHEY, CDR2 SVGAGI. The chain's CDR3 is CASSYRVGQPQHF. DNA for the CDR3: TGTGCCAGCAGTTACAGGGTGGGTCAGCCCCAGCATTTT.